The present entry profiles one TCR beta chain with its context. Its recognized antigen is unknown. No base-level quality is on record; no much larger clone is a single base apart. Ex vivo total memory CD4+ samples were sequenced at deep level, with detection sensitivity of one cell in 200,000. The QIAamp DNA Micro Kit was used to extract genomic DNA from cell pellets, and spectrophotometry was used to check the quantity and purity of the genomic DNA. Amplification of TCR Vbeta CDR3 regions was performed with the immunoSEQ multiplex PCR assay. The Illumina HiSeq platform was used to sequence the amplicons. Retrieved sequences were 87 nucleotides long and contained the CDR3 region. Per the source publication's procedure: A clonotype was defined as a unique productive TCR Vbeta nucleotide sequence and was quantified by productive template frequency from ImmunoSEQ Analyzer V3.0. Expanded clonotypes were defined using a threshold set at the top 5th percentile of each repertoire ranked by frequency. Repertoire overlap was calculated as Chao-Jaccard with the R package fossil and was visualized by nonmetric multidimensional scaling with the R package MASS. TCRdb holds this immuneACCESS table with in-frame rearrangements only. Some clones are missing; in checked studies, unresolved V genes explain under half, and the rest has no known cause. From that table come the V and J calls and clone size; the DNA was used to work out D and trimming. Present in this sample are about 29,000 clones, approximately 84% of which were seen just once. The top ten clonotypes cover around 1.7% of the sample.

The sample originates from a study of human CD4 T cells and Enterobacteriaceae (dated by TCRdb to 2019 to 2021). The paper's findings and limits, for the study overall: Compared with specific clonotypes, broadly cross-reactive clonotypes seemed more expanded ex vivo, with about 55% of the 19 and 21 of 34 falling in the top 5%. The reactivity of ex vivo clonotypes was inferred solely through the matching of nucleotide sequences to CFSE-low cultures from the same donors.

Spanning cysteine to phenylalanine, the CDR3 consists of 14 amino acids. Only CDR3 DNA is held: 42 bases, read in frame from base 1. From the germline V gene, CDR1 is ENHRY and CDR2 is SYGVKD. V loses 5 bases of germline sequence and J loses 7 bases, and the interval between the two ends is 18 bases. Memory CD4+ T cells, defined as all CD4+ cells other than CD45RA+CCR7+CD95- naive cells, were FACS-sorted on a FACSAria III to a purity of over 95%. Blood from healthy donors was obtained from blood donation centers in Switzerland. Positive selection with CD4 and CD14 magnetic microbeads was used to enrich total CD4+ T cells and monocytes. Before sorting, CD8+, CD14+, CD16+, CD56+, CD19+ and CD25-bright cells were excluded. To assess in vivo expansion of bacteria-reactive clonotypes, total memory CD4+ T cells from a couple of blood donors were sequenced directly ex vivo. Peripheral blood mononuclear cells were isolated from donor blood using Ficoll-Paque Plus.

The specimen sequenced was memory CD4+ T cells from blood. The sample's cell subset or site label is to be understood as: total memory CD4 T cells sorted directly ex vivo, unstimulated. This receptor was obtained from a human donor in good health. The sequence is built from TRBV10-3 and TRBJ2-7; the D segment cannot be called with confidence. The CDR3 reads CAISQNGPQGEQYF. The nucleotide sequence reads as follows: TGTGCCATCAGTCAGAACGGACCCCAAGGAGAGCAGTACTTC.